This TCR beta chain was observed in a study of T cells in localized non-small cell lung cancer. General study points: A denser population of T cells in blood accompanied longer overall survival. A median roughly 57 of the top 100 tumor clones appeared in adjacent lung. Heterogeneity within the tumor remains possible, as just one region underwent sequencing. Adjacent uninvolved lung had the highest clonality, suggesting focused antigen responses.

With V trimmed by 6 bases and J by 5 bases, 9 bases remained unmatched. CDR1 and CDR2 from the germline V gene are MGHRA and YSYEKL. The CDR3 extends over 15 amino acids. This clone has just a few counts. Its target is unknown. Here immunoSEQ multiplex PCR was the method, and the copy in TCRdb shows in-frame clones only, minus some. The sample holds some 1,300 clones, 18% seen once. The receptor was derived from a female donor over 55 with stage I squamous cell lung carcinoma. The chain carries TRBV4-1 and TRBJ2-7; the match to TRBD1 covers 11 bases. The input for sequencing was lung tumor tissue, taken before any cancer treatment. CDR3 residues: CASSDPGQGVHEQYF. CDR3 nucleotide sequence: TGCGCCAGCAGTGATCCGGGACAGGGGGTCCACGAGCAGTACTTC.